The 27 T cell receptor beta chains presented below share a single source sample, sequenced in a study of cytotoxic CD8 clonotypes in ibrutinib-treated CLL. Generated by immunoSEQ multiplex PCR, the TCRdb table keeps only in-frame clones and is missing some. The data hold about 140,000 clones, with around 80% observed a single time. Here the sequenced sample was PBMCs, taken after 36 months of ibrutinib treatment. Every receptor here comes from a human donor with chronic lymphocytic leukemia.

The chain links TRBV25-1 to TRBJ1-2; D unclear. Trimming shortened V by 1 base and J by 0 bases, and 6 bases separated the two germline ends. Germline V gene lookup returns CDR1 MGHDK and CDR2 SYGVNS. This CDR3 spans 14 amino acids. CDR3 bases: TGTGCCAGCAGTGAATTTAGGACTAACTATGGCTACACCTTC. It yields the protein CASSEFRTNYGYTF.

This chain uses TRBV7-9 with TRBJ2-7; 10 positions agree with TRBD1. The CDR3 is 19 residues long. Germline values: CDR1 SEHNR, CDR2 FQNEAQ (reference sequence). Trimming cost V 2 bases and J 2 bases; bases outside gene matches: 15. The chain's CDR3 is CASSLTGSSRDRGPYEQYF. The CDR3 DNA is TGTGCCAGCAGCTTAACAGGTAGTTCTCGGGACAGGGGACCCTACGAGCAGTACTTC.

The DNA of the CDR3 is TGTGCCAGCATCCTAGCAGGGCGGAGCGGAGGCACAGATACGCAGTATTTT. Its protein is CASILAGRSGGTDTQYF. The chain employs TRBV28 and TRBJ2-3; possibly TRBD1 or TRBD2 for D (5 bases each). V lost 7 bases and J lost 1, with 21 bases in between. CDR1 is MDHEN and CDR2 is SYDVKM in the germline V gene. This CDR3 has 17 amino acids.

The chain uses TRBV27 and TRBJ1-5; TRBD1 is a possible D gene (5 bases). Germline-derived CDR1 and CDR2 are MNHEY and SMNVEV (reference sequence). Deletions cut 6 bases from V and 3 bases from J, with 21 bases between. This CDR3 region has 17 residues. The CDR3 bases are TGTGCCAGCAGCCTAAGGGGATTAGGGGCCAACAATCAGCCCCAGCATTTT. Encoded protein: CASSLRGLGANNQPQHF.

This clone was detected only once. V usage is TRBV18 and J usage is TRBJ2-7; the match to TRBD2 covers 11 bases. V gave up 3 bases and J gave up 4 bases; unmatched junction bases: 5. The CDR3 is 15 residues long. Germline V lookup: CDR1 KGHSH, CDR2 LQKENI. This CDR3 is CASSPYGTSGYEQYF. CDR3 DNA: TGTGCCAGCTCACCTTACGGGACTAGCGGATACGAGCAGTACTTC.

The CDR3 loop is CASSYPGDNYEQYF. The CDR3 DNA follows: TGTGCCAGCAGTTATCCGGGAGATAACTACGAGCAGTACTTC. The chain couples TRBV28 to TRBJ2-7; possibly TRBD2 for D (6 bases). CDR3 length: 14 amino acids. V was clipped by 4 bases and J by 3 bases, with 13 bases between them. Per the germline V gene, CDR1 is MDHEN and CDR2 is SYDVKM.

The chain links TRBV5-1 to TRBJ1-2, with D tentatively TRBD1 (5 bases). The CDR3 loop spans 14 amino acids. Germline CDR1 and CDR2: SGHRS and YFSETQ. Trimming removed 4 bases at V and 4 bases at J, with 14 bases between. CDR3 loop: CASSPREYSYGYTF. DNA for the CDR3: TGCGCCAGCAGCCCCAGGGAGTACAGCTATGGCTACACCTTC.

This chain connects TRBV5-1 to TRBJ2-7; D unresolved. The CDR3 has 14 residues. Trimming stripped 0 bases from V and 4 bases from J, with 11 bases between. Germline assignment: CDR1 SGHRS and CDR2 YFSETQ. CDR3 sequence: CASSLAVGSYEQYF. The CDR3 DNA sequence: TGCGCCAGCAGCTTGGCCGTCGGCAGTTACGAGCAGTACTTC.

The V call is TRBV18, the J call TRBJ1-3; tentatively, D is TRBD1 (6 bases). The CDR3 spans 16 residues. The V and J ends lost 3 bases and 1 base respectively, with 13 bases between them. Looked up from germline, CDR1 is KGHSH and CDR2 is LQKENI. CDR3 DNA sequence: TGTGCCAGCTCACCCGGGACAACTTCTTCTGGAAACACCATATATTTT. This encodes CASSPGTTSSGNTIYF.

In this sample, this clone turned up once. This chain's CDR3 is CASSLVPRINEQFF. The CDR3 DNA reads TGTGCCAGCAGCTTAGTACCGCGGATCAATGAGCAGTTCTTC. The V gene is TRBV7-3, the J gene TRBJ2-1; D is undetermined. The V gene's germline CDR1 is SGHTA and CDR2 FQGTGA. Trimming took 2 bases from V and 6 from J, leaving 11 bases between them. The CDR3 is 14 residues long.

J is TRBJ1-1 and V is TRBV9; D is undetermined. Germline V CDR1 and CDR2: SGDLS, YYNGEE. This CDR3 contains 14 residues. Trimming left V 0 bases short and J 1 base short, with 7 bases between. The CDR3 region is CASSVVGGNTEAFF. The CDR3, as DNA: TGTGCCAGCAGCGTAGTTGGCGGGAACACTGAAGCTTTCTTT.

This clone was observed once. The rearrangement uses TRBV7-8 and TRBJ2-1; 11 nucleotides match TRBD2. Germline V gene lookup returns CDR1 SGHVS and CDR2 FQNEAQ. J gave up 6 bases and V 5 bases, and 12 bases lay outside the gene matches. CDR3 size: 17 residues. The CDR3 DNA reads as TGTGCCAGCAGCCTTACTAGCGGGAGCAAGTTCGTCAATGAGCAGTTCTTC. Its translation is CASSLTSGSKFVNEQFF.

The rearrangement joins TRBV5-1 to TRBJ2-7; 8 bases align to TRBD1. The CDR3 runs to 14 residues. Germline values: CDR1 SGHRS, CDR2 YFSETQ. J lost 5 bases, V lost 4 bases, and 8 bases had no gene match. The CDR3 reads CASSLRTGPHEQYF. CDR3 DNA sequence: TGCGCCAGCAGCCTCAGGACAGGGCCCCACGAGCAGTACTTC.

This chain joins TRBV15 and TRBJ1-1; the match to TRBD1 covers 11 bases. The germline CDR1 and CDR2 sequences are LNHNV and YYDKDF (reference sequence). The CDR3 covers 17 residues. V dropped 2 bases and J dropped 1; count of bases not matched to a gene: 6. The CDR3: CATSRLGQGASNTEAFF. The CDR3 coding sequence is TGTGCCACCAGCAGACTAGGACAGGGGGCATCGAACACTGAAGCTTTCTTT.

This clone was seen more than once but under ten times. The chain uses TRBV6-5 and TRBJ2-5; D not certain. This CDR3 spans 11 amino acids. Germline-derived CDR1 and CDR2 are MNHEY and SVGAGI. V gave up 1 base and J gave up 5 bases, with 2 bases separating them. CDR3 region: CASSYFETQYF. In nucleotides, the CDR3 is TGTGCCAGCAGTTACTTTGAGACCCAGTACTTC.

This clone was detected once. This CDR3 is CASSPRQGSHEQYF. The DNA for the CDR3 is TGTGCCAGCAGCCCCCGACAGGGAAGCCACGAGCAGTACTTC. The chain joins TRBV4-2 to TRBJ2-7, with 7 bases aligning to TRBD1. Trimming removed 4 bases from V and 5 bases from J; junction bases left unmatched: 8. Germline V gene lookup returns CDR1 LGHNA and CDR2 YNFKEQ. This CDR3 spans 14 amino acids.

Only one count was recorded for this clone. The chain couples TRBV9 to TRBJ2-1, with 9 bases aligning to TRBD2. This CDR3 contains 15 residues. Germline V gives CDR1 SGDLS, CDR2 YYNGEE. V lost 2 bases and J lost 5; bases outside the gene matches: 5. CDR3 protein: CASSVRGGANNEQFF. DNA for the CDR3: TGTGCCAGCAGCGTTCGCGGGGGGGCCAACAATGAGCAGTTCTTC.

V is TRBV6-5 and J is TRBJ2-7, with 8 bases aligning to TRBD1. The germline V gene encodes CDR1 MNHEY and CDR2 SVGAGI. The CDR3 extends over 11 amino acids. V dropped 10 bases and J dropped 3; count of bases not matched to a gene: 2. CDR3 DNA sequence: TGTGCCACCGGACAGGGCTACGAGCAGTACTTC. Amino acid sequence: CATGQGYEQYF.

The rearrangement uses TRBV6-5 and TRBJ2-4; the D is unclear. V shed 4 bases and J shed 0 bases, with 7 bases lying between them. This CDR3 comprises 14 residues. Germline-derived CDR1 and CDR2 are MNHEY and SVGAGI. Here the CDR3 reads CASSSDLAKNIQYF. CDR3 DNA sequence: TGTGCCAGCAGTTCAGATCTAGCCAAAAACATTCAGTACTTC.

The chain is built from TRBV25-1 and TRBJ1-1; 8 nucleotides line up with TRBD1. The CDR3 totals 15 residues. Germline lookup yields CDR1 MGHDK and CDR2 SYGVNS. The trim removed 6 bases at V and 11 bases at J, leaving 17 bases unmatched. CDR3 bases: TGTGCCAGCAGAAAGTCAGGGGGCGCAGGAATTGAGGCTTTCTTT. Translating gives CASRKSGGAGIEAFF.

Here the CDR3 reads CASSTRTQIYEQYF. For the CDR3, the DNA is TGTGCCAGCAGCACTCGGACACAGATATACGAGCAGTACTTC. The chain is built from TRBV13 and TRBJ2-7; D is possibly TRBD1 (5 bases). Germline CDR1 PRHDT, CDR2 FYEKMQ (reference sequence). This CDR3 has 14 residues. Trimming took 5 bases from V and 4 from J, leaving 15 bases between them.

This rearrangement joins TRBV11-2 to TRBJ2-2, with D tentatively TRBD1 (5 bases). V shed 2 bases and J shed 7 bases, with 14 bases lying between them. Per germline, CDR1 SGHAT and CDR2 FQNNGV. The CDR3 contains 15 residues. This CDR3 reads CASSLRGWRIGELFF. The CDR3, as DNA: TGTGCCAGCAGCTTAAGGGGATGGCGGATCGGGGAGCTGTTTTTT.

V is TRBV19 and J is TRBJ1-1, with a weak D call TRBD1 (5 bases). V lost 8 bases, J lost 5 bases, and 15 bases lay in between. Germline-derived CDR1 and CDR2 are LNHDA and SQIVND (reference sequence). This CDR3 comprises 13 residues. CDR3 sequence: CASQEAQGTEAFF. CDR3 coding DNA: TGTGCCAGTCAAGAAGCTCAGGGTACTGAAGCTTTCTTT. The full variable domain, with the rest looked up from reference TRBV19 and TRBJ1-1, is DGGITQSPKYLFRKEGQNVTLSCEQNLNHDAMYWYRQDPGQGLRLIYYSQIVNDFQKGDIAEGYSVSREKKESFPLTVTSAQKNPTAFYLCASQEAQGTEAFFGQGTRLTVV.

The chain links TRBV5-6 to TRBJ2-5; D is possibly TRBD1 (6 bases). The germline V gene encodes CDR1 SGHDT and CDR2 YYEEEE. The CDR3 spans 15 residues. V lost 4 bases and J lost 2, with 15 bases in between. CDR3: CASSLNPGQQETQYF. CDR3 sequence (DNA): TGTGCCAGCAGCCTAAACCCGGGACAACAAGAGACCCAGTACTTC.

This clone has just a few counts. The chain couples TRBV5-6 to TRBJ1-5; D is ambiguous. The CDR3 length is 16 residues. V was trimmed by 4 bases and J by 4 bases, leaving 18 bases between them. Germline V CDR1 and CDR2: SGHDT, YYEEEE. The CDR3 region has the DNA TGTGCCAGCAGCCCTAGAGCGGCAGGTCTAAATCAGCCCCAGCATTTT. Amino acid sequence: CASSPRAAGLNQPQHF.

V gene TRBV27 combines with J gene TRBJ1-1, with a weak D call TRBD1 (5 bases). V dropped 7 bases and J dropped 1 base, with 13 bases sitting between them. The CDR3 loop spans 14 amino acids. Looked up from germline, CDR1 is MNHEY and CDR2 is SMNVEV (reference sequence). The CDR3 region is CASNQNGGNTEAFF. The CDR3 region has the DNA TGTGCCAGCAACCAAAATGGGGGGAACACTGAAGCTTTCTTT.

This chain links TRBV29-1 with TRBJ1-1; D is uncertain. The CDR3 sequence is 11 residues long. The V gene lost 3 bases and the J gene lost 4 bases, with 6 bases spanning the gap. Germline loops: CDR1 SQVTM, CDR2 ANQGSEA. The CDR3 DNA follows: TGCAGCGTTGACGGACGCACTGAAGCTTTCTTT. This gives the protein CSVDGRTEAFF.